Listed here is a single T cell receptor beta chain. Its specificity is not known. Germline V gene lookup returns CDR1 SGHAT and CDR2 FQNNGV. The CDR3 is 18 amino acids. V lost 2 bases, J lost 0 bases, and 17 bases lay in between. The source of the sample is a study of T cell repertoires in cytomegalovirus infection. Turning to the study itself: Recently identified HLA-C-restricted CMV epitopes were among the peptides used.

TCRdb reanalysed the reads using MiXCR and keeps one entry per CDR3 protein. Among about 770,000 distinct CDR3 sequences listed, 25% to 35% were seen once. This specimen was cultured CD8+ T cells from PBMCs, taken from culture after CMV antigen stimulation. The TCR comes from a human donor in good health (CMV status not recorded). Some clones in this sample may be carry-over from other donors' samples. The chain uses TRBV11-2 and TRBJ2-4; D not certain. CDR3 residues: CASSLRAGRYLAKNIQYF. The CDR3 DNA sequence: TGTGCCAGCAGCTTAAGGGCCGGCAGGTATCTAGCCAAAAACATTCAGTACTTC.